This T cell receptor (beta chain) was sequenced for a study of blood T cell repertoires in COVID-19 (dated by TCRdb to the early 2020s). At the level of the whole study: The collaborator samples originated in the United States, Italy and Spain and spanned the acute and convalescent phases of COVID-19. The material from the prospective study consisted of cDNA or gDNA derived from T cells, B-cell-depleted T cells, or PBMCs. Sample metadata almost always included a de-identified subject ID, COVID-19 status, age in years and sex. Subjects who had been exposed to COVID-19, were actively infected with it, or had recovered from it provided the deeply sampled blood TCRbeta repertoires that made up the dataset. The repertoires were released in a freely available public database meant as a resource for research on the immune response to SARS-CoV-2. The samples were drawn from two sources: the first 160 participants of the ongoing ImmuneRACE study, and 1,254 subjects contributed by 6 global collaborators. Where available, HLA class I and class II types were taken from metadata supplied by the sample provider and were not determined by assay-based typing.

TCRbeta CDR3 regions were amplified from genomic DNA using the immunoSEQ Assay, a bias-controlled multiplex PCR. From the authors' description of their analysis: The number of nucleated cells in each sample was estimated by amplification of reference gene primers within the assay. To quantify the absolute abundance of each unique TCRbeta CDR3 rearrangement, sequence reads were collapsed and filtered. For each sample, productive Simpson clonality was calculated as the square root of Simpson's diversity index over productive rearrangements. The table comes from immuneACCESS by way of TCRdb, which keeps in-frame sequences with V and J called. Part of the clones is missing from these tables; in studies checked, under half for an unresolved V gene and the rest for unknown reasons. That table furnishes V, J and clone size, whereas the DNA furnished D and trimming. This sample has fewer than 200,000 clones in its table, and more than 80% of those were observed once. The top ten clonotypes cover approximately 7.1% of the sample.

The collaborating institutions used their own protocols to collect whole blood in K2EDTA tubes. For TCRbeta analysis, collaborators shipped samples as frozen whole blood, isolated PBMCs, or DNA extracted from either of those sample types. Comments on this clone: Its specific antigen is unknown. Per-nucleotide qualities are absent, and no much larger clonotype sits a single base away.

The full study reports these points: The quantity of clinical and demographic metadata differed by source and by participant and was supplied without curation.

The CDR3, from cysteine to phenylalanine, totals 16 residues. The CDR3 DNA has 48 bases and is translated from base 1. The germline V gene provides CDR1 MNHEY and CDR2 SVGEGT. Trimming takes 5 bases off V and 2 bases off J; junction bases not matched to a gene: 7. This clonotype was obtained from a human donor in a cohort sampled during active COVID-19. The sequencing sample was made of peripheral blood. This chain joins TRBV6-2 or TRBV6-3 to TRBJ2-5; TRBD2 lines up with 11 middle nucleotides. The DNA sequence reads TGTGCCAGCAGTGCTTCGGGACTAGCGGTTCAAGAGACCCAGTACTTC. Its coded protein is CASSASGLAVQETQYF.